Below are 25 T cell receptor beta chains sequenced from a single sample in a study of control samples from healthy donors and cancer patients. The table came from immunoSEQ multiplex PCR; TCRdb's copy has only in-frame clones and leaves some out. Among some 87,000 clones listed, 65% to 90% were seen once. The sample taken for sequencing was PBMCs. The source is a man in his 60s with head and neck cancer.

Note on this clone: The same CDR3 can be traced to other DNA sequences in this sample. The chain couples TRBV6-5 to TRBJ2-7; D may match TRBD1 or TRBD2 (5 bases each). The CDR3 loop spans 14 amino acids. Germline assignment: CDR1 MNHEY and CDR2 SVGAGI. Trimming took 0 bases from V and 2 from J, leaving 8 bases between them. The CDR3 reads CASSYSRGAYEQYF. CDR3 nucleotide sequence: TGTGCCAGCAGTTACTCGAGGGGAGCCTACGAGCAGTACTTC.

The V call is TRBV28, the J call TRBJ1-6; D call uncertain. V dropped 7 bases and J dropped 6 bases, with 10 bases sitting between them. The CDR3 length is 13 residues. Germline V gene lookup returns CDR1 MDHEN and CDR2 SYDVKM. The CDR3 DNA is TGTGCCAGCACCTCTCGCCGTAATTCACCCCTCCACTTT. This codes for CASTSRRNSPLHF.

The rearrangement uses TRBV5-1 and TRBJ2-1, with D maybe TRBD1 (6 bases). Trimming pared 3 bases from V and 0 bases from J, leaving 22 bases between. The germline V gene encodes CDR1 SGHRS and CDR2 YFSETQ. The CDR3 spans 19 residues. CDR3 in amino acids: CASSSRPAGVSSSYNEQFF. For the CDR3, the DNA is TGCGCCAGCAGCTCGCGCCCCGCAGGGGTCTCAAGCTCCTACAATGAGCAGTTCTTC.

The V and J genes are TRBV7-8 and TRBJ1-1; D not certain. Germline CDR1 reads SGHVS; CDR2 reads FQNEAQ. This CDR3 has 14 residues. Trimming pared 8 bases from V and 1 base from J, leaving 14 bases between. The CDR3 nucleotides read TGTGCCAGCCGAGTGGGAGGAGGGAACACTGAAGCTTTCTTT. This gives the protein CASRVGGGNTEAFF.

The rearrangement links TRBV3-1 (or the pseudogene TRBV3-2) to TRBJ1-6; D not certain. The CDR3 consists of 13 residues. Germline CDR1 and CDR2: LGHDT and YNNKEL (reference sequence). Deletions cut 1 base from V and 11 bases from J, with 9 bases between. This CDR3 reads CASSQVYSAPLHF. CDR3 nucleotide sequence: TGTGCCAGCAGCCAAGTTTATTCCGCACCCCTCCACTTT.

This chain uses TRBV7-2 with TRBJ2-5; TRBD1 matches at 8 bases. The CDR3 spans 15 residues. Trimming removed 5 bases from V and 2 bases from J; junction bases left unmatched: 7. CDR1 and CDR2 from the germline V gene are SGHTA and FQGNSA. Here the CDR3 reads CASSPDRGRQETQYF. In nucleotides, the CDR3 is TGTGCCAGCAGCCCAGACAGGGGTAGGCAAGAGACCCAGTACTTC.

The chain recombines TRBV14 with TRBJ2-7, with D unresolved. CDR3 length: 13 amino acids. V was shortened by 2 bases and J by 0 bases, with 5 bases between the two germline ends. Per germline, CDR1 SGHDN and CDR2 FVKESK. The CDR3 region is CASSQQFSYEQYF. CDR3 nucleotides: TGTGCCAGCAGCCAACAGTTCTCCTACGAGCAGTACTTC.

The chain joins TRBV19 to TRBJ2-1; the D is unclear. The germline V gene encodes CDR1 LNHDA and CDR2 SQIVND (reference sequence). Between the trimmed V and J ends, which lost 1 base and 4 bases, there was a span of 11 bases. This CDR3 is 15 amino acids long. CDR3 residues: CASSIGGSIYNEQFF. CDR3 DNA sequence: TGTGCCAGTAGTATAGGGGGAAGTATTTACAATGAGCAGTTCTTC.

This chain joins TRBV5-5 and TRBJ1-2; possibly TRBD1 for D (5 bases). The CDR3 covers 15 residues. Germline loops: CDR1 SGHKS, CDR2 YYEKEE (reference sequence). With 5 bases removed from V and 2 bases from J, the gap between germline ends came to 16 bases. CDR3 region: CASRPTGANNYGYTF. CDR3 DNA: TGTGCCAGCAGACCCACTGGGGCCAACAACTATGGCTACACCTTC.

This clone was counted between two and nine times. Germline and junction disagree at one end, which may indicate a read error. The V gene is TRBV5-1, the J gene TRBJ2-1; D unclear. Germline CDR1 SGHRS, CDR2 YFSETQ. There are 12 residues in the CDR3. CDR3 sequence: CASSAQYTEQFF. In DNA form, the CDR3 reads TGCGCCAGCAGCGCTCAGTACACTGAGCAGTTCTTC.

This chain links TRBV6-5 with TRBJ2-7; D is ambiguous. V lost 6 bases and J 2 bases, leaving 17 bases between the germline ends. The germline V gene has CDR1 MNHEY and CDR2 SVGAGI. The CDR3 contains 15 residues. DNA for the CDR3: TGTGCCAGCAGCTTAAACCCGTTTGGAACCTACGAGCAGTACTTC. Protein: CASSLNPFGTYEQYF.

The chain combines TRBV9 with TRBJ1-4; D is possibly TRBD1 (5 bases). With 3 bases removed from V and 8 bases from J, the gap between germline ends came to 20 bases. The CDR3 has 16 residues. Looked up from germline, CDR1 is SGDLS and CDR2 is YYNGEE. DNA for the CDR3: TGTGCCAGCAGCGAGACTCCGGGACCTGGGACGGAAAAACTGTTTTTT. Amino acid sequence: CASSETPGPGTEKLFF. Based on the CDR3 plus reference TRBV9 and TRBJ1-4, the full variable domain is DSGVTQTPKHLITATGQRVTLRCSPRSGDLSVYWYQQSLDQGLQFLIQYYNGEERAKGNILERFSAQQFPDLHSELNLSSLELGDSALYFCASSETPGPGTEKLFFGSGTQLSVL.

This chain uses TRBV10-1 with TRBJ2-5, with a weak D call TRBD1 (5 bases). Trimming stripped 5 bases from V and 4 bases from J, with 14 bases between. Germline assignment: CDR1 WNHNN and CDR2 SYGVQD (reference sequence). The CDR3 runs to 14 residues. The DNA of the CDR3 is TGCGCCAGCAGTTCAGCCCAGGGCCCAGAGACCCAGTACTTC. Its protein product is CASSSAQGPETQYF.

Judged by abundance, this clone is medium-sized. The CDR3 bases are TGTGCCAGCAGCTTAAACCCCGGGGGAACCGGGGAGCTGTTTTTT. As protein: CASSLNPGGTGELFF. The V gene is TRBV11-2, the J gene TRBJ2-2; D is possibly TRBD2 (6 bases). Germline CDR1 SGHAT, CDR2 FQNNGV. The CDR3 runs 15 residues. Trimming cost V 2 bases and J 5 bases, with 12 bases left between them.

The CDR3 nucleotides read TGTGCCAGCAGGAGGGACGGTGGGAACTCCTACGAGCAGTACTTC. It codes for CASRRDGGNSYEQYF. V usage is TRBV6-5 and J usage is TRBJ2-7; D may match TRBD1 or TRBD2 (5 bases each). CDR1 MNHEY and CDR2 SVGAGI come from the germline V gene. The CDR3 has 15 amino acids. V was clipped by 6 bases and J by 0 bases, with 15 bases between them.

This rearrangement joins TRBV2 to TRBJ1-1; D uncertain. The V gene's germline CDR1 is SNHLY and CDR2 FYNNEI. Trimming left V 5 bases short and J 6 bases short, with 10 bases between. This CDR3 region has 12 residues. The CDR3 is CASSLLGAEAFF. CDR3 bases: TGTGCCAGCAGTCTGTTGGGCGCTGAAGCTTTCTTT.

This clone was counted a few times. The rearrangement uses TRBV7-2 and TRBJ2-1; no definite D call. Germline values: CDR1 SGHTA, CDR2 FQGNSA. The CDR3 is made up of 15 amino acids. V dropped 0 bases and J dropped 7 bases, with 13 bases sitting between them. CDR3 residues: CASSLASSASNEQFF. CDR3 nucleotide sequence: TGTGCCAGCAGCTTAGCCAGTTCAGCTTCGAATGAGCAGTTCTTC.

The V call is TRBV7-9, the J call TRBJ2-1; 8 positions match TRBD1. Germline CDR1 and CDR2: SEHNR and FQNEAQ (reference sequence). There are 15 residues in the CDR3. J gave up 2 bases and V 5 bases, and 5 bases lay outside the gene matches. The CDR3 loop is CASSIGQGTYNEQFF. CDR3 DNA: TGTGCCAGCAGCATCGGACAGGGAACCTACAATGAGCAGTTCTTC.

This chain links TRBV29-1 with TRBJ2-1; 10 bases line up with TRBD2. Germline values: CDR1 SQVTM, CDR2 ANQGSEA. The CDR3 is 15 amino acids. The trim removed 0 bases at V and 2 bases at J, leaving 1 base unmatched. The CDR3 bases are TGCAGCGTTGAAGACAGCGGGAGGGCCTACAATGAGCAGTTCTTC. Residues: CSVEDSGRAYNEQFF.

The V and J genes are TRBV5-1 and TRBJ1-2; 11 positions match TRBD1. The CDR3 covers 16 residues. Germline lookup yields CDR1 SGHRS and CDR2 YFSETQ. V gave up 2 bases and J gave up 5 bases; unmatched junction bases: 8. The CDR3 nucleotides are TGCGCCAGCAGCTTAAGGACAGGGGGCGTCCGGTATGGCTACACCTTC. Its translation is CASSLRTGGVRYGYTF.

The chain uses TRBV6-5 and TRBJ2-7; 10 bases map to TRBD2. The CDR3 spans 13 residues. After removal of 11 bases from V and 1 base from J, the junction contained 5 bases not matched to a gene. Germline loops: CDR1 MNHEY, CDR2 SVGAGI. The CDR3 sequence is CAGRTSGSYEQYF. The CDR3 region has the DNA TGTGCCGGAAGGACTAGCGGTTCCTACGAGCAGTACTTC.

This chain links TRBV3-1 (or the pseudogene TRBV3-2) with TRBJ1-2, with TRBD1 matching 7 bases. CDR3 length: 15 amino acids. The germline gives CDR1 LGHDT, CDR2 YNNKEL (reference sequence). V lost 4 bases and J lost 4; bases outside the gene matches: 9. CDR3 DNA sequence: TGTGCCAGCAGCCTCCCGGGACAGTCCCTCTATGGCTACACCTTC. Its protein is CASSLPGQSLYGYTF.

This sequence joins TRBV5-4 and TRBJ2-3; the D gene is possibly TRBD2 (6 bases). Deletions cut 3 bases from V and 2 bases from J, with 13 bases between. In germline, CDR1 is SGHNT, CDR2 YYREEE (reference sequence). This CDR3 is built from 15 residues. The CDR3 sequence is CASSWTGGITDTQYF. The CDR3 DNA is TGTGCCAGCAGCTGGACTGGCGGGATCACAGATACGCAGTATTTT.

The chain couples TRBV19 to TRBJ2-2; 7 bases are shared with TRBD1. The CDR3 sequence is 14 residues long. With 3 bases clipped from V and 5 bases from J, the junction kept 3 bases outside the gene matches. Germline V gene sequence: CDR1 LNHDA, CDR2 SQIVND (reference sequence). The CDR3 DNA reads TGTGCCAGTAGTATTCAGGGGGTTACCGGGGAGCTGTTTTTT. Translating it yields CASSIQGVTGELFF.

This clone has just a few counts. V and J are TRBV7-2 and TRBJ2-1; D may be TRBD2 (6 bases). V was cut by 5 bases and J by 0 bases, with 23 bases left in between. Germline V CDR1 and CDR2: SGHTA, FQGNSA. The CDR3 has 19 residues. In DNA form, the CDR3 reads TGTGCCAGCAGCCGTCCGGACATTGGGACTTCTAGCTCCTACAATGAGCAGTTCTTC. It translates to CASSRPDIGTSSSYNEQFF.